The subject of this entry is one T cell receptor beta chain. Antigen specificity is unknown. Sequencing was performed with immunoSEQ multiplex PCR; in TCRdb, only in-frame clones are kept and a portion is missing. There are 100,000 to 120,000 clones in the sample; roughly 82% occur only once, and around 5% lies in the top ten. These data belong to a study of T cell responses to AZD1222 COVID-19 vaccine. Findings and caveats of the study: White British donors predominated, females outnumbered males, and clonal diversity was possibly underestimated. Mapped onto spike, vaccine-associated CD4 TCRs spanned it and were dominant at 160-218 and 743-854.

V was cut by 4 bases and J by 4 bases, with 8 bases left in between. Germline V gene sequence: CDR1 LGHDT, CDR2 YNNKEL (reference sequence). CDR3 length: 12 amino acids. The chain links TRBV3-1 (or the pseudogene TRBV3-2) to TRBJ2-7, with D possibly TRBD1 on 6 matching bases. The TCR sequence derives from an adult in good health. Source: peripheral blood, taken on day 0 of AZD1222 vaccination. The chain's CDR3 is CASSLDRYEQYF. The DNA for the CDR3 is TGTGCCAGCAGCCTGGACAGATACGAGCAGTACTTC.